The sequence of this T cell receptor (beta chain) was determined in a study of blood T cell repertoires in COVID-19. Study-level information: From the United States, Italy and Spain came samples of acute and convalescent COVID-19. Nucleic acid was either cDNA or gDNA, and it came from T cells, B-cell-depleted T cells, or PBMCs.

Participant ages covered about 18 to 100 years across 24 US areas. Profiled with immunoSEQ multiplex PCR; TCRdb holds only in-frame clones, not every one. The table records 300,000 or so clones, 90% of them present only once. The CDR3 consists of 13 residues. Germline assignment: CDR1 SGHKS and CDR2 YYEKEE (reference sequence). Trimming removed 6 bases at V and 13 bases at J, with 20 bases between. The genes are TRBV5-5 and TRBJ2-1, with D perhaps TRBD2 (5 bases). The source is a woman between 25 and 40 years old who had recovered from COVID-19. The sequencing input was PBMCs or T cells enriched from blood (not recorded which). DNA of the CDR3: TGTGCCAGCAATTCCCGTGTGGGCGGGCCTCAGTTCTTC. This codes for CASNSRVGGPQFF.